This TCR beta chain was identified in a study of cytomegalovirus exposure and HLA in healthy donors. Regarding the study as a whole: Researchers catalogued about 150 TCR beta chains as cytomegalovirus-associated.

This CDR3 comprises 13 residues. V trimming: 9 bases; J trimming: 3 bases; junction bases outside the gene matches: 4. CDR1 is LNHDA and CDR2 is SQIVND in the germline V gene (reference sequence). Points on this clone: What it binds is not known.

Amplification used 60 Vbeta primers and 13 Jbeta primers. This table comes from immunoSEQ multiplex PCR, and its TCRdb copy is limited to in-frame clones, with some not included. The data show under 200,000 clones, over 70% seen once. The sample taken for sequencing was PBMCs. This clonotype was sampled from a man in his fifties in good health and CMV-seronegative. The chain combines TRBV19 with TRBJ1-4; 7 bases align to TRBD1. This CDR3 reads CASSGTANEKLFF. Written as DNA, the CDR3 is TGTGCCAGCTCCGGGACAGCTAATGAAAAACTGTTTTTT.